The clone carrying this TCR beta chain showed up just a few times. Its antigen is currently unknown. Different DNA sequences within this sample yield the same CDR3. Normal lung sampling was at least 3 cm from the tumour, as distant as possible. The sample comes from a study of immune cell composition in non-small cell lung cancer. Looking at the study overall: Tumours were mainly lung adenocarcinoma or squamous cell carcinoma.

Study results and caveats: Overall clonality, unlike maximal tumour-associated clone frequency, did not predict TIL reactivity. Tumour-reactive clones were not shown to match dominant in vivo tumour clones.

Clones were read by immunoSEQ multiplex PCR, and TCRdb kept only the in-frame ones, dropping some. The repertoire consists of about 6,600 clones, with over 75% occurring once and the leading ten covering under 9.5%. This CDR3 has 15 residues. The germline V gene encodes CDR1 MGHRA and CDR2 YSYEKL. V lost 0 bases, J lost 0 bases, and 9 bases lay in between. Sample: non-adjacent lung tissue. V usage is TRBV4-1 and J usage is TRBJ2-7; D might be TRBD1 (6 bases). This TCR was sampled from a human donor with non-small cell lung cancer. The CDR3 DNA reads as TGCGCCAGCAGCCAAGAACGACAGGTCTCCTACGAGCAGTACTTC. As protein: CASSQERQVSYEQYF.